The 25 T cell receptor beta chains listed next were all sequenced from one sample in a study of shared clonotypes between healthy human individuals. The data were produced by immunoSEQ multiplex PCR, yet TCRdb's version contains in-frame clones alone and is incomplete. The data hold 600,000 to 800,000 clones, with 72% observed a single time. The sample was memory CD4+ T cells sorted from blood. The subset here: CD45RA-negative fraction. The origin of the receptors is a woman under 40 in good health.

Only a few counts were recorded for this clone. CDR3 sequence (DNA): TGTGCCAGCAGTATTCGAGGGGATACGCAGTATTTT. Its translation: CASSIRGDTQYF. The J gene is TRBJ2-3, the V gene TRBV27; maybe TRBD2 (5 bases). There are 12 residues in the CDR3. Germline-derived CDR1 and CDR2 are MNHEY and SMNVEV (reference sequence). V lost 5 bases and J 6 bases, leaving 9 bases between the germline ends.

The CDR3 reads CASSLGSGSTDTQYF. DNA of the CDR3: TGTGCCAGCAGCTTAGGATCGGGGTCGACAGATACGCAGTATTTT. This sequence joins TRBV7-2 and TRBJ2-3; TRBD2 is a possible D gene (5 bases). CDR3 length equals 15 residues. V lost 1 base and J lost 3, with 11 bases in between. The germline CDR1 and CDR2 sequences are SGHTA and FQGNSA.

This chain uses TRBV18 with TRBJ2-2; 7 bases map to TRBD2. The CDR3 is 15 amino acids. Per the germline V gene, CDR1 is KGHSH and CDR2 is LQKENI. V shed 8 bases, J shed 3 bases, and the junction held 9 bases outside the gene matches. The CDR3 loop is CASPGGSGDTGELFF. The CDR3 DNA reads as TGTGCCAGCCCTGGAGGCAGCGGGGACACCGGGGAGCTGTTTTTT.

The chain carries TRBV18 and TRBJ2-7; 7 nucleotides match TRBD1. The V segment lost 0 bases and the J segment 3 bases; nucleotides outside the gene matches: 8. The CDR3 spans 16 residues. CDR1 KGHSH and CDR2 LQKENI come from the germline V gene. The CDR3 DNA sequence: TGTGCCAGCTCACCACCTACCGTGGCAGGGGGCTACGAGCAGTACTTC. It encodes CASSPPTVAGGYEQYF.

A single count supports this clone. This sequence joins TRBV2 and TRBJ2-6; no firm D call. CDR1 and CDR2 (germline): SNHLY, FYNNEI. V lost 4 bases, J lost 1 base, and 5 bases lay in between. The CDR3 has 14 residues. DNA of the CDR3: TGTGCCAGCAGTGCAGAGTCTGGGGCCAACGTCCTGACTTTC. Its protein product is CASSAESGANVLTF.

CDR3 protein: CASRPSNTGELFF. The DNA of the CDR3 is TGTGCCAGTAGACCCTCGAACACCGGGGAGCTGTTTTTT. The chain is built from TRBV19 and TRBJ2-2; no firm D call. Germline CDR1 LNHDA, CDR2 SQIVND (reference sequence). V was pared by 6 bases and J by 0 bases, with 5 bases between. The CDR3 covers 13 residues.

The chain recombines TRBV5-4 with TRBJ2-3; perhaps TRBD2 as D (6 bases). In germline, CDR1 is SGHNT, CDR2 YYREEE (reference sequence). V dropped 6 bases and J dropped 6 bases, with 8 bases sitting between them. This CDR3 contains 11 residues. The CDR3 protein is CASTGGDTQYF. As DNA, the CDR3 is TGTGCCAGCACCGGAGGGGATACGCAGTATTTT.

This clone rates as medium-sized. The chain couples TRBV7-6 to TRBJ1-5; 8 positions match TRBD1. The J segment lost 5 bases and the V segment lost 0 bases, leaving 6 bases of the junction unmatched. The CDR3 runs 16 residues. Germline V lookup: CDR1 SGHVS, CDR2 FNYEAQ. The CDR3 region is CASSLAADRDDQPQHF. The CDR3 DNA reads TGTGCCAGCAGCTTAGCTGCGGACAGGGATGATCAGCCCCAGCATTTT.

The gene calls are TRBV11-2 and TRBJ2-3, with 11 bases identical to TRBD1. Germline V gene sequence: CDR1 SGHAT, CDR2 FQNNGV. V lost 1 base, J lost 4 bases, and 7 bases stayed unmatched. The CDR3 loop spans 17 amino acids. CDR3 amino acids: CASSLVWDRGTSDTQYF. The CDR3 nucleotides read TGTGCCAGCAGCTTAGTGTGGGACAGGGGGACCTCAGATACGCAGTATTTT.

The chain uses TRBV2 and TRBJ1-5; no reliable D call. This CDR3 contains 15 residues. Germline CDR1 reads SNHLY; CDR2 reads FYNNEI. V was trimmed by 5 bases and J by 6 bases, leaving 17 bases between them. The CDR3, as DNA: TGTGCCAGCAGTAGAGAAACGCGCTCAGGTCAGCCCCAGCATTTT. This encodes CASSRETRSGQPQHF.

The rearrangement joins TRBV28 to TRBJ1-2; D possibly corresponds to TRBD1 (5 bases). CDR3 length: 14 amino acids. Germline V CDR1 and CDR2: MDHEN, SYDVKM. Trimming cost V 6 bases and J 5 bases, with 16 bases left between them. This CDR3 is CASSAGPAGYGYTF. CDR3 in DNA: TGTGCCAGCAGCGCAGGGCCCGCAGGGTATGGCTACACCTTC.

The sample holds one count of this clone. The chain links TRBV7-2 to TRBJ1-2, with no clear D. CDR1 and CDR2 (germline): SGHTA, FQGNSA. The V gene lost 5 bases and the J gene lost 0 bases, with 13 bases spanning the gap. The CDR3 sequence is 15 residues long. The CDR3 DNA reads as TGTGCCAGCAGCCCAAAAACGGGCCCTAACTATGGCTACACCTTC. This codes for CASSPKTGPNYGYTF.

This clone was observed once. V and J are TRBV19 and TRBJ2-7, with D hard to call. Germline-derived CDR1 and CDR2 are LNHDA and SQIVND (reference sequence). The CDR3 extends over 14 amino acids. The V and J ends lost 7 bases and 0 bases respectively, with 13 bases between them. The CDR3 sequence: CASKSGLNSYEQYF. The DNA of the CDR3 is TGTGCCAGTAAATCCGGGCTGAACTCCTACGAGCAGTACTTC.

V and J are TRBV9 and TRBJ1-2; possible D gene TRBD1, 5 bases. The V gene's germline CDR1 is SGDLS and CDR2 YYNGEE. V lost 4 bases and J 8 bases, leaving 15 bases between the germline ends. The CDR3 extends over 13 amino acids. CDR3 sequence reads: CASSTTGYGGYTF. Here the CDR3 DNA reads TGTGCCAGCAGCACTACAGGTTATGGGGGCTACACCTTC.

This clone has only a few counts. Relative to the germline gene, one junction end is altered; a read error may explain this. V and J are TRBV5-8 and TRBJ2-2, with 9 bases fitting TRBD1. CDR3 size: 17 residues. Germline V gene data show CDR1 as SGHTS and CDR2 as YDEGEE. The CDR3 is CASRRTGAQANAGELFF. The CDR3 nucleotides read TGTGCCAGCAGACGGACAGGGGCTCAGGCGAACGCCGGGGAGCTGTTTTTT.

J is TRBJ2-7 and V is TRBV6-6; 9 positions match TRBD1. The J segment lost 9 bases and the V segment lost 6 bases, leaving 9 bases of the junction unmatched. CDR3 length equals 13 residues. CDR1 is MNHNY and CDR2 is SVGAGI in the germline V gene (reference sequence). The CDR3 nucleotides are TGTGCCAGCAGCCGGGACAGGGTGGGGGTGCAGTACTTC. Amino acids: CASSRDRVGVQYF.

This chain joins TRBV28 and TRBJ2-4; 16 bases are a match to TRBD2. The CDR3 contains 17 residues. V was pared by 5 bases and J by 9 bases, with 10 bases of the junction left unmatched. Germline values: CDR1 MDHEN, CDR2 SYDVKM. CDR3 sequence (DNA): TGTGCCAGCAGTGGCTGGGGACTAGCGGGAGGGGCGGCCATTCAGTACTTC. Protein product: CASSGWGLAGGAAIQYF.

The V gene is TRBV7-2, the J gene TRBJ2-2; tentatively, D is TRBD1 (6 bases). In germline, CDR1 is SGHTA, CDR2 FQGNSA. The CDR3 runs 14 residues. V gave up 6 bases and J gave up 4 bases, with 12 bases separating them. DNA of the CDR3: TGTGCCAGCAGGCCTACAGGGTTCACCGGGGAGCTGTTTTTT. Translated: CASRPTGFTGELFF. The entire variable domain, with the rest obtained from reference TRBV7-2 and TRBJ2-2, is as follows: GAGVSQSPSNKVTEKGKDVELRCDPISGHTALYWYRQSLGQGLEFLIYFQGNSAPDKSGLPSDRFSAERTGGSVSTLTIQRTQQEDSAVYLCASRPTGFTGELFFGEGSRLTVL.

This clone occurred a few times. The identical CDR3 is also encoded by other nucleotide sequences in the sample. V is TRBV5-1 and J is TRBJ2-1; possibly TRBD1 for D (5 bases). Germline V CDR1 and CDR2: SGHRS, YFSETQ. This CDR3 has 16 residues. Trimming stripped 0 bases from V and 1 base from J, with 11 bases between. CDR3 in DNA: TGCGCCAGCAGCTTGGGTGGGGCAGCTTCCTACAATGAGCAGTTCTTC. The encoded protein is CASSLGGAASYNEQFF.

A remark on this clone: The sample carries other DNA sequences with the same CDR3. The V gene is TRBV9, the J gene TRBJ2-2, with D unclear. V lost 0 bases to trimming and J lost 5 bases, with 5 bases between them. This CDR3 region has 13 residues. Germline CDR1 is SGDLS and CDR2 is YYNGEE. The CDR3 loop reads CASSVVRTGELFF. DNA for the CDR3: TGTGCCAGCAGCGTAGTTCGAACCGGGGAGCTGTTTTTT.

The rearrangement uses TRBV7-2 and TRBJ2-7, with D possibly being TRBD1 (5 bases). This CDR3 region has 15 residues. Deletions cut 4 bases from V and 6 bases from J, with 19 bases between. Germline V CDR1 and CDR2: SGHTA, FQGNSA. CDR3 residues: CASSSGALVIAEQYF. CDR3 in DNA: TGTGCCAGCAGCTCTGGGGCGCTAGTGATCGCCGAGCAGTACTTC.

The J gene is TRBJ2-4, the V gene TRBV7-9; TRBD2 aligns across 8 bases. Trimming cost V 0 bases and J 1 base; bases outside gene matches: 5. Germline CDR1 SEHNR, CDR2 FQNEAQ (reference sequence). This CDR3 contains 17 residues. The CDR3 DNA is TGTGCCAGCAGCTTAGCACTCGGACTAGCTGCCAAAAACATTCAGTACTTC. Translated, it gives CASSLALGLAAKNIQYF.

The count of this clone is one. The rearrangement uses TRBV5-1 and TRBJ2-1; a weak D match, TRBD2 (5 bases). Trimming pared 4 bases from V and 6 bases from J, leaving 23 bases between. This CDR3 has 17 amino acids. Germline V CDR1 and CDR2: SGHRS, YFSETQ. DNA for the CDR3: TGCGCCAGCAGCCCCGGACTGGATCCGTTACTGGGCAATGAGCAGTTCTTC. Amino acid sequence: CASSPGLDPLLGNEQFF.

This clone showed up just once. CDR3: CASSPSNTDTQYF. DNA for the CDR3: TGTGCCAGTAGTCCCTCGAACACAGATACGCAGTATTTT. This chain joins TRBV19 and TRBJ2-3; D gene uncertain. With 5 bases removed from V and 2 bases from J, the gap between germline ends came to 8 bases. The CDR3 has 13 amino acids. From germline, CDR1 is LNHDA and CDR2 SQIVND (reference sequence).

In this sample, this clone turned up once. Additional DNA sequences in this sample encode the identical CDR3. V and J are TRBV5-1 and TRBJ1-1, with D maybe TRBD1 (6 bases). CDR1 SGHRS and CDR2 YFSETQ come from the germline V gene. V dropped 0 bases and J dropped 8 bases, with 8 bases sitting between them. This CDR3 is 12 amino acids long. The CDR3 DNA reads TGCGCCAGCAGCTTGGGGCAGGGGGAAGCTTTCTTT. Protein: CASSLGQGEAFF. Looking up the rest from reference TRBV5-1 and TRBJ1-1 gives the full variable domain: KAGVTQTPRYLIKTRGQQVTLSCSPISGHRSVSWYQQTPGQGLQFLFEYFSETQRNKGNFPGRFSGRQFSNSRSEMNVSTLELGDSALYLCASSLGQGEAFFGQGTRLTVV.